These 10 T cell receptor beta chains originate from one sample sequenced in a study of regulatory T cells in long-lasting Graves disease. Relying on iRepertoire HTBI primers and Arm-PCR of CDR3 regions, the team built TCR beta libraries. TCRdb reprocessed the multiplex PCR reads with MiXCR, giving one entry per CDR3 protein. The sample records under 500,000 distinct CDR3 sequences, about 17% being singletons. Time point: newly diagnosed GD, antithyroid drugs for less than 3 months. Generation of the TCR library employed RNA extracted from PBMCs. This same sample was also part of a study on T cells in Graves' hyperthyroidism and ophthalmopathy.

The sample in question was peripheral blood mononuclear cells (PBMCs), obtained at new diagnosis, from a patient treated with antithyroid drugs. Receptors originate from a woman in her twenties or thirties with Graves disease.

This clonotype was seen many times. The CDR3 region is CASSGPIIGIQYF. The CDR3 bases are TGTGCCAGCTCGGGACCCATTATCGGGATTCAGTACTTC. This sequence joins TRBV28 and TRBJ2-4; D possibly matches TRBD1 or TRBD2 (5 bases each). CDR3 length: 13 amino acids. The V end lost 8 bases, the J end lost 10 bases, and 18 bases lay between the germline ends. Germline lookup yields CDR1 MDHEN and CDR2 SYDVKM.

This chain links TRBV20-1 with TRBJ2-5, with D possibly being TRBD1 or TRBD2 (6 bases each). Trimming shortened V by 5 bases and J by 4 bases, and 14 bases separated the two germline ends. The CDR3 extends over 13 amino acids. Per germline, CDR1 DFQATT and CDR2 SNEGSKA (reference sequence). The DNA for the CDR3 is TGCAGTGCTCGGGGGACACAACCAGAGACCCAGTACTTC. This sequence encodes CSARGTQPETQYF.

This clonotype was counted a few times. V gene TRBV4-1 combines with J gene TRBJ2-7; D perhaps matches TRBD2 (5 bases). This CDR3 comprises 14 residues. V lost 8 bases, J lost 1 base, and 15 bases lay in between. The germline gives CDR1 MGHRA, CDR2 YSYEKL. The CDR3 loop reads CASRRTGMSYEQYF. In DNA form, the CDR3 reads TGCGCCAGCCGAAGGACGGGGATGTCCTACGAGCAGTACTTC.

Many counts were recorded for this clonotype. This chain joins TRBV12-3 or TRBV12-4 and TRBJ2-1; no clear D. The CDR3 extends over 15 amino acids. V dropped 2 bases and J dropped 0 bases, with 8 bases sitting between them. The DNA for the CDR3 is TGTGCCAGCAGTTTAAGAAAAAGCTCCTACAATGAGCAGTTCTTC. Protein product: CASSLRKSSYNEQFF.

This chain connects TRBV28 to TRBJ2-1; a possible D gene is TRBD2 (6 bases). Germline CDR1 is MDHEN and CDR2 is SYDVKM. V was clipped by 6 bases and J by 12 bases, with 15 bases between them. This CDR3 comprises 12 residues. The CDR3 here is CASSQGLAWQFF. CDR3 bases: TGTGCCAGCAGCCAAGGGCTAGCGTGGCAGTTCTTC. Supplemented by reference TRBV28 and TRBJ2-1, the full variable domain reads DVKVTQSSRYLVKRTGEKVFLECVQDMDHENMFWYRQDPGLGLRLIYFSYDVKMKEKGDIPEGYSVSREKKERFSLILESASTNQTSMYLCASSQGLAWQFFGPGTRLTVL.

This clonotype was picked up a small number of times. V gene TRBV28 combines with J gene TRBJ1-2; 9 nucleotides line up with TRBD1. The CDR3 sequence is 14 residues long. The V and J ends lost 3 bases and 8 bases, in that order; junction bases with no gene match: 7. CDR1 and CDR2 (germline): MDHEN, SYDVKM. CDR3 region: CASSFLGTGNGYTF. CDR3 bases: TGTGCCAGCAGTTTTCTCGGGACAGGGAACGGCTACACCTTC.

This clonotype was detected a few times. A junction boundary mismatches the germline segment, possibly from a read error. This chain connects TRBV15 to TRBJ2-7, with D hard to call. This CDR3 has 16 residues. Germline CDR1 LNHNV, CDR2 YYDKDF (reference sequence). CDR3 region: CATGRDQASSRDEQYF. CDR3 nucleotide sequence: TGTGCCACCGGCAGAGATCAGGCCTCTTCTCGGGACGAGCAGTACTTC.

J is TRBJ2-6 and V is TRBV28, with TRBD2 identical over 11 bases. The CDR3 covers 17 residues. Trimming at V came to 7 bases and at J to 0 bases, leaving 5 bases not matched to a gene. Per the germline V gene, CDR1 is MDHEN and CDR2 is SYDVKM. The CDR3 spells CASTGGLAVSGANVLTF. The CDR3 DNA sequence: TGTGCCAGCACCGGGGGACTAGCGGTCTCTGGGGCCAACGTCCTGACTTTC.

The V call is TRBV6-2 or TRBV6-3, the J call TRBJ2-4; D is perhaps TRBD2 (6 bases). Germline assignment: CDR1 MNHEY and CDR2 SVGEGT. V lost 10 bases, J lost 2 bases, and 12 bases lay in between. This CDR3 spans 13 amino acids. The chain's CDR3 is CATLGLPKNIQYF. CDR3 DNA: TGTGCCACTCTAGGACTACCCAAAAACATTCAGTACTTC.

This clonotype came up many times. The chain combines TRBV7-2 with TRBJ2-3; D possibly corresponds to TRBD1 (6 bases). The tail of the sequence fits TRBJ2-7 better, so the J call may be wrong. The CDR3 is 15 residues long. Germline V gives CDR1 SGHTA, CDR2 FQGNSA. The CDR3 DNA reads TGTGCCAGCAGCTTAGGGGGGACAAATACCTACGAGCAGTACTTC. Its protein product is CASSLGGTNTYEQYF.